This entry describes one T cell receptor beta chain. The sample originates from a study of blood T cell repertoires in COVID-19. Study in general: Donors in the United States, Italy and Spain gave samples during acute or convalescent COVID-19. Sample material is recorded as cDNA or gDNA derived from T cells, B-cell-depleted T cells, or PBMCs.

Authors' processing steps: Amplification of reference gene primers was used by the study to estimate nucleated cell counts. Sequencing was performed with immunoSEQ multiplex PCR; in TCRdb, only in-frame clones are kept and a portion is missing. Clone size and V and J calls were adopted from that table, with D and trimming inferred from the DNA. The table lists 150,000 to 200,000 clones, 80% to 90% of them singletons. Germline V gene data show CDR1 as SGDLS and CDR2 as YYNGEE. CDR3 length: 15 residues. The trim removed 0 bases at V and 6 bases at J, leaving 9 bases unmatched. The chain employs TRBV9 and TRBJ2-7, with 7 bases fitting TRBD2. The material sequenced was peripheral blood. The source of this sequence is a man aged 18-30 years who had recovered from COVID-19. As DNA, the CDR3 is TGTGCCAGCAGCGTAGCAGCGGGGCCCCCCAGCGAGCAGTACTTC. Translating gives CASSVAAGPPSEQYF.